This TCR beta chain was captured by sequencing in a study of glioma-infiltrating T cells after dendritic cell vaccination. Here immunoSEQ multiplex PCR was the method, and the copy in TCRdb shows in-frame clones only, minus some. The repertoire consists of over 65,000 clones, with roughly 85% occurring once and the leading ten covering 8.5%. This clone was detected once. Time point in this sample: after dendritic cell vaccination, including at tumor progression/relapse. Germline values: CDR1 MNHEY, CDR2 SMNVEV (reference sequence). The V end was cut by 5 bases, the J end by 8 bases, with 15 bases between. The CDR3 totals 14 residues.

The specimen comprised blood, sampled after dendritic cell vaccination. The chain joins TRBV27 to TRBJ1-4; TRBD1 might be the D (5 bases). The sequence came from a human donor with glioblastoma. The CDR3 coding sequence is TGTGCCAGCAGTGGGACTTTGGCGGGGGAAAAACTGTTTTTT. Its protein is CASSGTLAGEKLFF.